This TCR beta chain was identified in a study of human T cells and chemical hapten exposure. The table lists this clonotype with a few counts. What it binds is unknown. Unfractionated whole blood yielded total RNA. Study conclusions and caveats: Sensitizing with DPC caused no change in TCRs above 1 in 1000 frequency.

CDR1 SEHNR and CDR2 FQNEAQ come from the germline V gene (reference sequence). The ends lost 5 bases at V and 5 bases at J; junction bases unmatched: 8. This CDR3 comprises 14 residues. Within the library, unique molecular identifiers were attached to each individual cDNA molecule. TCRdb re-derived calls from the reads in MiXCR, one entry per CDR3 protein. The table includes around 120,000 distinct CDR3 sequences, more than 8.5% detected once. The receptor's source is a human donor in good health. Some clones in this sample may be carry-over from other donors' samples. V is TRBV7-9 and J is TRBJ1-1; TRBD1 matches 7 bases. Sequencing was carried out using whole blood. The CDR3 nucleotides are TGTGCCAGCAGCAATGACAGGGTGATGACTGAAGCTTTCTTT. Residues: CASSNDRVMTEAFF.